This T cell receptor (beta chain) was recorded in a study of blood T cell repertoires in COVID-19. Study at large: Sample material is recorded as cDNA or gDNA derived from T cells, B-cell-depleted T cells, or PBMCs.

The CDR3 has 16 residues. Germline V gives CDR1 MNHEY, CDR2 SVGAGI. V lost 2 bases, J lost 0 bases, and 8 bases lay in between. Generated by immunoSEQ multiplex PCR, the TCRdb table keeps only in-frame clones and is missing some. The sample shows over 200,000 clones, about 87% of them seen only once. Source material: peripheral blood. V and J are TRBV6-5 and TRBJ2-6; D ambiguous. This TCR came from a man in his sixties who had recovered from COVID-19. The CDR3 region is CASSYLQFSGANVLTF. CDR3 in DNA: TGTGCCAGCAGTTACCTTCAGTTCTCTGGGGCCAACGTCCTGACTTTC.